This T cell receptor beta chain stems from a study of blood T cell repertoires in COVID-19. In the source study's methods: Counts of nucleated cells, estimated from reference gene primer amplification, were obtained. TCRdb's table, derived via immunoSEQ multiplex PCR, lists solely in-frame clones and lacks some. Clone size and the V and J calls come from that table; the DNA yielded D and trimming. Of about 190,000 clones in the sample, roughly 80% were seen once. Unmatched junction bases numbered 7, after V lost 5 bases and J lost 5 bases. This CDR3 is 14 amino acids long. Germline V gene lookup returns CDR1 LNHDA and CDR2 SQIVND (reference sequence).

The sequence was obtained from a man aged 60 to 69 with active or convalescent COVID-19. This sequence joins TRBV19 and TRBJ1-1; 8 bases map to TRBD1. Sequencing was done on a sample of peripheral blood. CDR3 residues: CASSPRTGRTEAFF. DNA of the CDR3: TGTGCCAGTAGTCCCCGGACAGGGAGAACTGAAGCTTTCTTT.